Below, 27 T cell receptor beta chains from the same sample are listed, as sequenced in a study of blood T cell repertoires in COVID-19. Sequencing used immunoSEQ multiplex PCR; TCRdb keeps in-frame clones, though not all of them. This sample has fewer than 300,000 clones, with approximately 82% found just once. Sample: peripheral blood. Every receptor here comes from a woman younger than 35 with acute or convalescent COVID-19.

The genes are TRBV27 and TRBJ2-7, with D possibly TRBD2 on 6 matching bases. Germline V gene lookup returns CDR1 MNHEY and CDR2 SMNVEV (reference sequence). V lost 5 bases and J 4 bases, leaving 18 bases between the germline ends. The CDR3 is made up of 15 amino acids. The CDR3 protein is CASSPSSGLLYEQYF. DNA of the CDR3: TGTGCCAGCAGTCCCTCATCGGGACTCTTGTACGAGCAGTACTTC.

The chain couples TRBV12-5 to TRBJ1-5; TRBD1 matches 8 bases. CDR1 and CDR2 from the germline V gene are LGHNT and FRNRAP. The CDR3 runs to 13 residues. Losses at the gene ends were 1 base for V and 16 bases for J; bases not matched to a gene: 9. In nucleotides, the CDR3 is TGTGCTAGTGGTTTGGGGTGGACAGGGCACGAACATTTT. Amino acids: CASGLGWTGHEHF.

This clone was recorded at least ten times. This CDR3 is also generated by other DNA sequences in the sample. This chain uses TRBV9 with TRBJ2-7, with 14 bases lining up with TRBD2. The CDR3 loop spans 14 amino acids. CDR1 SGDLS and CDR2 YYNGEE come from the germline V gene. V lost 5 bases and J lost 4; bases outside the gene matches: 2. The CDR3 loop is CASSGTSGSYEQYF. In DNA, the CDR3 is TGTGCCAGCAGTGGGACTAGCGGGAGTTACGAGCAGTACTTC. The full variable domain, its missing parts supplied by reference TRBV9 and TRBJ2-7, is DSGVTQTPKHLITATGQRVTLRCSPRSGDLSVYWYQQSLDQGLQFLIQYYNGEERAKGNILERFSAQQFPDLHSELNLSSLELGDSALYFCASSGTSGSYEQYFGPGTRLTVT.

This clone was counted a few times. The chain employs TRBV23-1 and TRBJ2-3, with 10 positions matching TRBD2. TRBV23-1 is placed among ORFs of uncertain function. Trimming removed 6 bases from V and 4 bases from J; junction bases left unmatched: 19. The CDR3 is 19 residues long. The CDR3 spells CASRGGLAGEESPPDTQYF. The CDR3 coding sequence is TGCGCCAGCAGGGGGGGGCTAGCGGGAGAGGAGTCCCCGCCAGATACGCAGTATTTT.

DNA of the CDR3: TGTGCCAGCAGCCATGCCGTCCGGGACACCACTAACTATGGCTACACCTTC. Encoded protein: CASSHAVRDTTNYGYTF. The V call is TRBV7-9, the J call TRBJ1-2, with a possible D match to TRBD1 (6 bases). Germline lookup yields CDR1 SEHNR and CDR2 FQNEAQ (reference sequence). The V end was cut by 5 bases, the J end by 0 bases, with 19 bases between. The CDR3 contains 17 residues.

With respect to this clone: The junction differs from germline at one of its ends, possibly a read error. This chain joins TRBV4-3 and TRBJ2-1, with 12 bases matching TRBD2. CDR3 length: 19 residues. CDR1 and CDR2 from the germline V gene are LGHNA and YSLEER. CDR3 protein: CASSQAPRLAGGSFNEQFF. The CDR3, as DNA: TGCGCCAGCAGCCAAGCCCCTCGGCTAGCGGGAGGGTCCTTCAATGAGCAGTTCTTC.

The chain couples TRBV2 to TRBJ1-2, with D possibly TRBD1 on 6 matching bases. The CDR3 totals 15 residues. The germline V gene has CDR1 SNHLY and CDR2 FYNNEI. Trimming shortened V by 3 bases and J by 3 bases, and 14 bases separated the two germline ends. Here the CDR3 DNA reads TGTGCCAGCAGTGACCCTCCAGGGGTTGACTATGGCTACACCTTC. Translating gives CASSDPPGVDYGYTF.

The rearrangement links TRBV6-2 or TRBV6-3 to TRBJ2-1; 9 nucleotides agree with TRBD2. V shed 4 bases, J shed 4 bases, and the junction held 5 bases outside the gene matches. This CDR3 comprises 15 residues. Germline CDR1 MNHEY, CDR2 SVGEGT. The CDR3 bases are TGTGCCAGCAGTTCCCTAGCGGGACTATACAATGAGCAGTTCTTC. This gives the protein CASSSLAGLYNEQFF.

Notes on this clone: The junction departs from the called germline gene at one end, perhaps through a read error. V is TRBV5-1 and J is TRBJ1-2; maybe TRBD1 (5 bases). This CDR3 spans 14 amino acids. CDR1 SGHRS and CDR2 YFSETQ come from the germline V gene. CDR3 bases: TGCGCCCGCAGCGGGGGGTGGGCCGGGAGTGGCTACACCTTC. This translates into CARSGGWAGSGYTF.

This clone was seen once. The chain couples TRBV6-4 to TRBJ2-3, with D perhaps TRBD2 (5 bases). The germline V gene has CDR1 MRHNA and CDR2 SNTAGT. The V and J ends lost 3 bases and 0 bases respectively, with 10 bases between them. The CDR3 is made up of 15 amino acids. The CDR3 DNA follows: TGTGCCAGCAGTGAAGGGCGGGTTAGCACAGATACGCAGTATTTT. Translated, it gives CASSEGRVSTDTQYF.

The rearrangement joins TRBV5-4 to TRBJ2-7; 14 nucleotides match TRBD2. The germline CDR1 and CDR2 sequences are SGHNT and YYREEE (reference sequence). V trimming: 4 bases; J trimming: 1 base; junction bases outside the gene matches: 10. The CDR3 has 18 residues. CDR3 protein: CASSAAGTSGSMSYEQYF. The CDR3, as DNA: TGTGCCAGCAGCGCAGCCGGGACTAGCGGGAGTATGTCCTACGAGCAGTACTTC.

This clone occurred a few times. This chain connects TRBV2 to TRBJ1-5, with 8 bases aligning to TRBD1. Germline lookup yields CDR1 SNHLY and CDR2 FYNNEI. This CDR3 is built from 16 residues. Trimming at V came to 5 bases and at J to 8 bases, leaving 14 bases not matched to a gene. In nucleotides, the CDR3 is TGTGCCAGCAGTACCGACAGGGGTTCACCTCCGGAGCCCCAGCATTTT. Translating gives CASSTDRGSPPEPQHF.

The chain links TRBV5-5 to TRBJ2-2; 12 nucleotides agree with TRBD2. V lost 1 base, J lost 4 bases, and 11 bases stayed unmatched. The CDR3 totals 19 residues. CDR1 is SGHKS, CDR2 YYEKEE, per germline (reference sequence). The CDR3 nucleotides read TGTGCCAGCAGCTTGAGTCCTAGCGGGAGGGCCGGGGGCACCGGGGAGCTGTTTTTT. Its protein is CASSLSPSGRAGGTGELFF. Together with reference TRBV5-5 and TRBJ2-2, the CDR3 gives the full variable domain: DAGVTQSPTHLIKTRGQQVTLRCSPISGHKSVSWYQQVLGQGPQFIFQYYEKEERGRGNFPDRFSARQFPNYSSELNVNALLLGDSALYLCASSLSPSGRAGGTGELFFGEGSRLTVL.

The V and J genes are TRBV6-4 and TRBJ2-1; 8 bases map to TRBD1. The CDR3 totals 14 residues. Per germline, CDR1 MRHNA and CDR2 SNTAGT. The ends lost 7 bases at V and 5 bases at J; junction bases unmatched: 7. CDR3: CASKTGTGDNEQFF. CDR3 nucleotides: TGTGCCAGCAAAACCGGGACAGGCGACAATGAGCAGTTCTTC.

The J gene is TRBJ2-1, the V gene TRBV5-5; TRBD2 aligns across 8 bases. This CDR3 has 15 amino acids. Germline V gene lookup returns CDR1 SGHKS and CDR2 YYEKEE (reference sequence). Germline trimming cut 0 bases from V and 2 bases from J; bases unmatched to any gene: 1. CDR3 residues: CASSLDGRAYNEQFF. In nucleotides, the CDR3 is TGTGCCAGCAGCTTGGACGGGAGGGCCTACAATGAGCAGTTCTTC.

The genes are TRBV11-2 and TRBJ2-7; D may be TRBD1 (6 bases). The V end lost 4 bases, the J end lost 3 bases, and 19 bases lay between the germline ends. In germline, CDR1 is SGHAT, CDR2 FQNNGV. The CDR3 runs to 16 residues. The CDR3 loop is CASSSISRDTNYEQYF. CDR3 in DNA: TGTGCCAGCAGCTCCATTTCCCGGGACACAAACTACGAGCAGTACTTC. The variable domain in full, completed from reference TRBV11-2 and TRBJ2-7, reads EAGVAQSPRYKIIEKRQSVAFWCNPISGHATLYWYQQILGQGPKLLIQFQNNGVVDDSQLPKDRFSAERLKGVDSTLKIQPAKLEDSAVYLCASSSISRDTNYEQYFGPGTRLTVT.

This chain links TRBV24-1 with TRBJ2-1, with 8 bases that match TRBD2. Germline V gene sequence: CDR1 KGHDR, CDR2 SFDVKD. J lost 6 bases, V lost 1 base, and 1 base had no gene match. The CDR3 runs to 14 residues. CDR3 protein: CATSDFAGGNEQFF. CDR3 DNA: TGTGCCACCAGTGATTTTGCGGGGGGCAATGAGCAGTTCTTC.

The chain links TRBV7-3 to TRBJ2-2; 7 nucleotides line up with TRBD2. Looked up from germline, CDR1 is SGHTA and CDR2 is FQGTGA. The J segment lost 1 base and the V segment lost 2 bases, leaving 7 bases of the junction unmatched. CDR3 size: 17 residues. The CDR3 nucleotides are TGTGCCAGCAGCTTAGGAATCCGCGGGAGGAACACCGGGGAGCTGTTTTTT. Protein product: CASSLGIRGRNTGELFF.

In this sample, this clone turned up once. The rearrangement joins TRBV24-1 to TRBJ2-3, with 9 bases that match TRBD1. The CDR3 has 17 residues. V lost 7 bases, J lost 0 bases, and 10 bases stayed unmatched. Germline V gene sequence: CDR1 KGHDR, CDR2 SFDVKD. The CDR3 DNA follows: TGTGCCACCAGATCCCCCCCACAGGGGGCTAGCACAGATACGCAGTATTTT. The encoded protein is CATRSPPQGASTDTQYF.

The V gene is TRBV7-8, the J gene TRBJ1-2; 9 nucleotides align to TRBD1. The V segment lost 5 bases and the J segment 4 bases; nucleotides outside the gene matches: 8. The CDR3 runs 15 residues. CDR1 and CDR2 (germline): SGHVS, FQNEAQ. Written as DNA, the CDR3 is TGTGCCAGCAGCCCAGGACAGGGGTCGGGCTATGGCTACACCTTC. Translation: CASSPGQGSGYGYTF.

This sequence joins TRBV5-5 and TRBJ1-2; 10 bases are shared with TRBD1. Looked up from germline, CDR1 is SGHKS and CDR2 is YYEKEE (reference sequence). The CDR3 consists of 18 residues. With V trimmed by 0 bases and J by 2 bases, 10 bases remained unmatched. The DNA for the CDR3 is TGTGCCAGCAGCTTGGGAACCGGGACAGGGGCCCTCAACTATGGCTACACCTTC. This translates into CASSLGTGTGALNYGYTF.

V usage is TRBV6-2 or TRBV6-3 and J usage is TRBJ2-6; TRBD2 matches at 12 bases. V shed 6 bases and J 3 bases; nucleotides not matched to a gene: 15. Germline lookup yields CDR1 MNHEY and CDR2 SVGEGT. The CDR3 is 20 residues long. CDR3 protein: CASSLILGLAGSDGANVLTF. CDR3 in DNA: TGTGCCAGCAGCCTTATCCTAGGACTAGCGGGATCTGATGGGGCCAACGTCCTGACTTTC.

The chain recombines TRBV20-1 with TRBJ1-1; D may be TRBD1 (6 bases). The CDR3 covers 12 residues. Trimming cost V 3 bases and J 11 bases, with 16 bases left between them. The germline CDR1 and CDR2 sequences are DFQATT and SNEGSKA (reference sequence). The CDR3 bases are TGCAGTGCTAGTGGGGGAGATGGGGGCGCTTTCTTT. Translated, it gives CSASGGDGGAFF.

The gene calls are TRBV27 and TRBJ1-2; 7 bases are a match to TRBD1. The CDR3 spans 15 residues. Germline CDR1 is MNHEY and CDR2 is SMNVEV (reference sequence). The V and J ends lost 8 bases and 4 bases, in that order; junction bases with no gene match: 13. The CDR3 loop reads CASGPSSGTAYGYTF. The CDR3 DNA reads as TGTGCCAGCGGCCCTTCCTCCGGGACAGCCTATGGCTACACCTTC.

The chain couples TRBV5-5 to TRBJ2-7; TRBD2 matches at 14 bases. The CDR3 is 16 residues long. V was clipped by 3 bases and J by 8 bases; unmatched bases: 10. Germline V gene sequence: CDR1 SGHKS, CDR2 YYEKEE (reference sequence). The CDR3 DNA reads TGTGCCAGCAGCTCTATTGTGGGACTAGCGGGAGAAAAGCAGTACTTC. It encodes CASSSIVGLAGEKQYF.

The rearrangement joins TRBV10-3 to TRBJ2-7, with a weak D call TRBD2 (5 bases). The CDR3 length is 13 residues. V was trimmed by 10 bases and J by 4 bases, leaving 17 bases between them. CDR1 is ENHRY, CDR2 SYGVKD, per germline. CDR3 region: CATEAGLAYEQYF. In DNA, the CDR3 is TGTGCCACCGAAGCCGGACTGGCTTACGAGCAGTACTTC.

This clone was seen a few times. Mismatch with germline at one junction end may stem from a read error. This chain connects TRBV11-3 to TRBJ1-2; the match to TRBD1 covers 8 bases. The CDR3 is 12 amino acids. Germline V CDR1 and CDR2: SGHNT, YENEEA. CDR3 sequence: CASSYRGYDYTF. The DNA for the CDR3 is TGTGCCAGCAGCTACAGGGGGTATGACTACACCTTC.